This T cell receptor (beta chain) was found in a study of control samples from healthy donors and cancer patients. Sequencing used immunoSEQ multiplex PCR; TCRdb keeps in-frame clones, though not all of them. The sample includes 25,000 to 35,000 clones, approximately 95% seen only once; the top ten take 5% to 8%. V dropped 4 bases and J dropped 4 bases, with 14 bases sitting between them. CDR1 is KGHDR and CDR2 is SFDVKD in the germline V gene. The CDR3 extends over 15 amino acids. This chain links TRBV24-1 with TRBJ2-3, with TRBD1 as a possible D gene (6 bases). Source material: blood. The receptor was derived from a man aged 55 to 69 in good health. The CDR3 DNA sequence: TGTGCCACCAGTGACCCCGGGGACACAGCAGATACGCAGTATTTT. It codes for CATSDPGDTADTQYF.